This TCR beta chain emerged from a study of identical twins. Findings and caveats of the study: Its conclusions, products of cross-sectional statistical analysis, did not come from following the same donors. Out-of-frame alpha sequences shared by twins showed excess low generation probability. Beta out-of-frame twin sharing showed a weaker excess.

Germline loops: CDR1 MNHEY, CDR2 SVGAGI. V dropped 3 bases and J dropped 3; count of bases not matched to a gene: 9. This CDR3 has 16 amino acids. This clonotype was picked up a small number of times. Its antigen is unidentified. Via MiXCR, TCRdb re-called the 5' RACE reads, giving one row per CDR3 protein. The table shows approximately 500,000 distinct CDR3 sequences, with approximately 16% occurring only once. This sample also belongs to another study, concerning yellow fever vaccine responses in identical twins.

This receptor was identified in a woman under 30 in good health. The chain uses TRBV6-5 and TRBJ2-7; 9 nucleotides match TRBD2. Source material: CD4+ T cells sorted from blood. The CDR3 DNA reads TGTGCCAGCAGTTATCGGCCGGGACTAGCAGACTACGAGCAGTACTTC. As protein: CASSYRPGLADYEQYF.